The next 14 T cell receptor beta chains were all read from a single sample in a study of blood T cell repertoires in COVID-19. Only in-frame clones appear in the TCRdb table, and some are missing; sequencing was by immunoSEQ multiplex PCR. The sample includes about 190,000 clones, approximately 80% of them seen just once. The sequencing input was peripheral blood. These receptor sequences come from a woman aged 45 to 65 with acute or convalescent COVID-19.

The CDR3 region is CASSYSQGLNTEAFF. CDR3 coding DNA: TGTGCCAGCAGTTACTCGCAGGGTTTGAACACTGAAGCTTTCTTT. This chain connects TRBV6-5 to TRBJ1-1; tentative D call: TRBD1 (5 bases). The germline V gene encodes CDR1 MNHEY and CDR2 SVGAGI. The CDR3 runs to 15 residues. The V and J ends lost 0 bases and 0 bases respectively, with 8 bases between them.

The CDR3 bases are TGTGCCAGTAGTATAGATCGGGGGGCCTACGAGCAGTACTTC. Protein sequence: CASSIDRGAYEQYF. This sequence joins TRBV19 and TRBJ2-7; 7 bases line up with TRBD2. Germline assignment: CDR1 LNHDA and CDR2 SQIVND (reference sequence). V lost 0 bases to trimming and J lost 2 bases; unmatched junction nucleotides: 1. The CDR3 loop spans 14 amino acids. Full variable domain (remainder filled in from reference TRBV19 and TRBJ2-7): DGGITQSPKYLFRKEGQNVTLSCEQNLNHDAMYWYRQDPGQGLRLIYYSQIVNDFQKGDIAEGYSVSREKKESFPLTVTSAQKNPTAFYLCASSIDRGAYEQYFGPGTRLTVT.

The chain joins TRBV24-1 to TRBJ2-1; D gene ambiguous. With 5 bases removed from V and 6 bases from J, the gap between germline ends came to 7 bases. CDR3 length equals 12 residues. The V gene's germline CDR1 is KGHDR and CDR2 SFDVKD. Written as DNA, the CDR3 is TGTGCCACCAGTGGAGGTCTCAATGAGCAGTTCTTC. This translates into CATSGGLNEQFF.

The chain uses TRBV7-2 and TRBJ2-2; D may be TRBD1 (6 bases). The CDR3 sequence is 16 residues long. Germline V gene sequence: CDR1 SGHTA, CDR2 FQGNSA. Between the trimmed V and J ends, which lost 5 bases and 2 bases, there was a span of 15 bases. The CDR3 nucleotides read TGTGCCAGCAGCGTATACAGGGTGGTTAACACCGGGGAGCTGTTTTTT. Amino acid sequence: CASSVYRVVNTGELFF.

The chain combines TRBV6-2 or TRBV6-3 with TRBJ1-4; D is ambiguous. CDR3 length: 14 residues. V gave up 2 bases and J gave up 8 bases, with 12 bases separating them. Germline CDR1 reads MNHEY; CDR2 reads SVGEGT. The CDR3 sequence is CASSYEVQSEKLFF. For the CDR3, the DNA is TGTGCCAGCAGTTACGAGGTCCAGTCAGAAAAACTGTTTTTT.

DNA for the CDR3: TGTGCCAGCAGCTCGACTAGCGGGAGGGCCTACGAGCAGTACTTC. This translates into CASSSTSGRAYEQYF. The chain recombines TRBV7-2 with TRBJ2-7; the match to TRBD2 covers 14 bases. J was trimmed by 2 bases and V by 4 bases; bases with no gene match: 1. CDR3 length equals 15 residues. The germline gives CDR1 SGHTA, CDR2 FQGNSA.

This chain links TRBV15 with TRBJ2-7; possible D gene TRBD1, 6 bases. The CDR3 spans 14 residues. CDR1 LNHNV and CDR2 YYDKDF come from the germline V gene (reference sequence). V was pared by 0 bases and J by 7 bases, with 13 bases between. The CDR3 DNA reads as TGTGCCACCAGCAGAGATAGGCAGGGGCTAGAGCAGTACTTC. Protein product: CATSRDRQGLEQYF. The variable domain in full, with the rest retrieved from reference TRBV15 and TRBJ2-7, is DAMVIQNPRYQVTQFGKPVTLSCSQTLNHNVMYWYQQKSSQAPKLLFHYYDKDFNNEADTPDNFQSRRPNTSFCFLDIRSPGLGDTAMYLCATSRDRQGLEQYFGPGTRLTVT.

This chain connects TRBV30 to TRBJ1-1, with D unresolved. V lost 8 bases and J lost 4, with 14 bases in between. This CDR3 region has 12 residues. The germline gives CDR1 GTSNPN, CDR2 SVGIG (reference sequence). For the CDR3, the DNA is TGTGCCGGCAAGCGGACGGGCACTGAAGCTTTCTTT. This gives the protein CAGKRTGTEAFF.

There are a few counts of this clone. This chain uses TRBV6-5 with TRBJ1-2, with TRBD1 as a possible D gene (5 bases). The germline gives CDR1 MNHEY, CDR2 SVGAGI. This CDR3 comprises 14 residues. V lost 0 bases and J 4 bases, leaving 9 bases between the germline ends. CDR3 sequence (DNA): TGTGCCAGCAGTTACTCTGGGGCCACCTATGGCTACACCTTC. This gives the protein CASSYSGATYGYTF.

The V gene is TRBV4-3, the J gene TRBJ1-2; a weak D match, TRBD1 (6 bases). The ends were cut back, 0 bases at V and 4 bases at J, with 6 bases in the middle. CDR1 and CDR2 (germline): LGHNA, YSLEER. The CDR3 contains 13 residues. In nucleotides, the CDR3 is TGCGCCAGCAGCCAAGACAGGGGCTATGGCTACACCTTC. Translation gives CASSQDRGYGYTF.

J is TRBJ2-7 and V is TRBV19; D ambiguous. The ends were cut back, 4 bases at V and 3 bases at J, with 4 bases in the middle. The germline CDR1 and CDR2 sequences are LNHDA and SQIVND (reference sequence). The CDR3 is made up of 11 amino acids. Here the CDR3 reads CASSTGYEQYF. CDR3 DNA sequence: TGTGCCAGTAGTACAGGCTACGAGCAGTACTTC.

The chain recombines TRBV7-8 with TRBJ1-5; 7 nucleotides match TRBD1. V lost 3 bases to trimming and J lost 5 bases; unmatched junction nucleotides: 4. Germline CDR1 SGHVS, CDR2 FQNEAQ. The CDR3 loop spans 14 amino acids. CDR3: CASSFRDRDQPQHF. The DNA for the CDR3 is TGTGCCAGCAGCTTCCGGGACAGAGATCAGCCCCAGCATTTT.

Only a few counts were recorded for this clone. V is TRBV7-8 and J is TRBJ2-7; 7 bases are shared with TRBD2. V trimming: 6 bases; J trimming: 0 bases; junction bases outside the gene matches: 14. CDR1 is SGHVS and CDR2 is FQNEAQ in the germline V gene. The length of the CDR3 is 17 residues. The chain's CDR3 is CASSSTRGGGSSYEQYF. The CDR3 DNA follows: TGTGCCAGCAGTTCAACTCGCGGTGGCGGGAGCTCCTACGAGCAGTACTTC.

This clone appeared a single time. The chain joins TRBV2 to TRBJ1-2, with 9 positions matching TRBD1. J lost 3 bases, V lost 7 bases, and 9 bases had no gene match. Germline-derived CDR1 and CDR2 are SNHLY and FYNNEI. The CDR3 is made up of 15 amino acids. CDR3 region: CASTPGQGSYYGYTF. The CDR3 DNA sequence: TGTGCCAGCACGCCCGGACAGGGGTCTTACTATGGCTACACCTTC.